This T cell receptor (beta chain) was obtained from a study of blood T cell repertoires in COVID-19. In the study overall: Collection of acute and convalescent COVID-19 samples took place in the United States, Italy and Spain. Sources were T cells, B-cell-depleted T cells, or PBMCs; the material itself was cDNA or gDNA.

As processed by the authors: For nucleated cells, counts were estimated from reference gene primer amplification. Repertoires were generated with immunoSEQ multiplex PCR, while TCRdb's copy carries only in-frame clones and drops some. For V, J and clone size, that table is used; D and trimming come from the DNA. The sample lists 85,000 to 130,000 clones; 90% to 95% were seen once. With 6 bases removed from V and 5 bases from J, the gap between germline ends came to 13 bases. This CDR3 spans 13 amino acids. The germline V gene has CDR1 MNHEY and CDR2 SMNVEV (reference sequence). The sequenced sample was peripheral blood. This receptor was obtained from a man aged 60 to 75 with acute or convalescent COVID-19. The V call is TRBV27, the J call TRBJ2-5, with a tentative D call TRBD1 (7 bases). The chain's CDR3 is CASRATGRETQYF. CDR3 in DNA: TGTGCCAGCAGAGCGACAGGGAGGGAGACCCAGTACTTC.